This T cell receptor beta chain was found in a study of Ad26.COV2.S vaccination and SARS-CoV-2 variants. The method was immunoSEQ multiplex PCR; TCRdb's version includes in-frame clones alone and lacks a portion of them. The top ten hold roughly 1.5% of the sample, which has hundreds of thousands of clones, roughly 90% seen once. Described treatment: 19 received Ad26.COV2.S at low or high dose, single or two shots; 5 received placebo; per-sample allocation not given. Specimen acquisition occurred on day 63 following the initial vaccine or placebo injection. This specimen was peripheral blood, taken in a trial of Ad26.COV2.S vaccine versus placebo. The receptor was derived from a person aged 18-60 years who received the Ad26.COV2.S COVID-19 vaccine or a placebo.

In DNA form, the CDR3 reads TGTGCCAGCAGCAAGGACGGACATAATGAAAAACTGTTTTTT. Protein: CASSKDGHNEKLFF. V and J are TRBV5-4 and TRBJ1-4, with D perhaps TRBD1 (5 bases). The V end was cut by 4 bases, the J end by 4 bases, with 11 bases between. CDR3 length equals 14 residues. From germline, CDR1 is SGHNT and CDR2 YYREEE (reference sequence).